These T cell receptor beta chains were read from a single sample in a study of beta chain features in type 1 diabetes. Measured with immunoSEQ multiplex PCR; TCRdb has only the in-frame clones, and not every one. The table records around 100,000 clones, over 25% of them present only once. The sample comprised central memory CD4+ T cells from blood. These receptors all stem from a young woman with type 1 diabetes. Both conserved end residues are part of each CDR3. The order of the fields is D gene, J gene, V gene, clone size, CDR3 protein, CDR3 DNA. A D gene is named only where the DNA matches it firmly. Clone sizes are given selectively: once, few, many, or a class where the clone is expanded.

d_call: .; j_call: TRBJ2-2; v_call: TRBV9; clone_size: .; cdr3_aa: CASSVVAVRASGELFF; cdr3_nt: TGTGCCAGCAGCGTAGTCGCGGTGAGGGCCAGCGGGGAGCTGTTTTTT
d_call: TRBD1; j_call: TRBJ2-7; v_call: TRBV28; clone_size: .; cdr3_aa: CASSTGTGIYEQYF; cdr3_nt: TGTGCCAGCAGTACCGGGACAGGGATCTACGAGCAGTACTTC
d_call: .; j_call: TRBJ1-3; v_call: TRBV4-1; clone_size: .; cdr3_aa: CASSQGTASGNTIYF; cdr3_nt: TGCGCCAGCAGCCAAGGCACAGCCTCTGGAAACACCATATATTTT
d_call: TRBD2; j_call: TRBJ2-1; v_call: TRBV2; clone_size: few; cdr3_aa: CASKERENDYNEQFF; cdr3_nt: TGTGCCAGCAAGGAGCGGGAGAACGACTACAATGAGCAGTTCTTC
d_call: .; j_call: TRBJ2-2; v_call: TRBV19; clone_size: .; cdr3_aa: CASTRQTLTGELFF; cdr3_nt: TGTGCCAGTACTAGACAGACGCTCACCGGGGAGCTGTTTTTT
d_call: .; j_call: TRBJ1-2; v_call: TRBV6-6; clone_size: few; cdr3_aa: CASSYGSGNYGYTF; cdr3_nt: TGTGCCAGCAGTTACGGGTCAGGGAACTATGGCTACACCTTC
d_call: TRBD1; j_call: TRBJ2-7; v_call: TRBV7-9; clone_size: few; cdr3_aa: CASSIGTGDYEQYF; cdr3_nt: TGTGCCAGCAGCATCGGGACAGGAGACTACGAGCAGTACTTC
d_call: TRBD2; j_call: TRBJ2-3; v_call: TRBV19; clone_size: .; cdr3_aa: CASSIGEGHGADTQYF; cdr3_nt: TGTGCCAGTAGTATAGGGGAGGGGCATGGGGCAGATACGCAGTATTTT
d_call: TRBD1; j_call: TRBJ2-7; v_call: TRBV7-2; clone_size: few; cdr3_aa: CASSPGQGGYEQYF; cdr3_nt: TGTGCCAGCAGCCCCGGACAGGGGGGCTACGAGCAGTACTTC
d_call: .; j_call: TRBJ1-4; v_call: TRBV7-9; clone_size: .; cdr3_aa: CASSLVTSGGNEKLFF; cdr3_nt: TGTGCCAGCAGCTTAGTGACGTCGGGGGGTAATGAAAAACTGTTTTTT
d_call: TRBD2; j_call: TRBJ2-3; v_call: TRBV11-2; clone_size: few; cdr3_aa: CASSSGLAGGPDTQYF; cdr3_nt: TGTGCCAGCAGCTCCGGACTAGCGGGAGGGCCAGATACGCAGTATTTT
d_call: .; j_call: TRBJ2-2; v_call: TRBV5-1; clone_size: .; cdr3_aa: CASSPQGQTGELFF; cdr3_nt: TGCGCCAGCAGCCCTCAGGGGCAGACCGGGGAGCTGTTTTTT
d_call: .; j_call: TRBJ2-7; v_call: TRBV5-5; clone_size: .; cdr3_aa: CASSLAVVTYEQYF; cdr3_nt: TGTGCCAGCAGCTTGGCCGTCGTTACCTACGAGCAGTACTTC
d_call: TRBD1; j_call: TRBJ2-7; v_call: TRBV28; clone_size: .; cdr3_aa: CASRAGTGSYEQYF; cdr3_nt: TGTGCCAGCAGAGCCGGGACAGGGTCGTACGAGCAGTACTTC
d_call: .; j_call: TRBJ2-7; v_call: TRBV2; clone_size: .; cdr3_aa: CASSGGPNYEQYF; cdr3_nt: TGTGCCAGCAGTGGGGGCCCTAACTACGAGCAGTACTTC
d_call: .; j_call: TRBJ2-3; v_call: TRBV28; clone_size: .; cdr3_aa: CASSISRADTQYF; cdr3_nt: TGTGCCAGCAGCATTAGCCGTGCAGATACGCAGTATTTT
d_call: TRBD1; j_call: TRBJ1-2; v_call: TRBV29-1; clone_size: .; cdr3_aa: CSVETSTGARYGYTF; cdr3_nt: TGCAGCGTTGAAACCTCCACAGGGGCGCGGTATGGCTACACCTTC
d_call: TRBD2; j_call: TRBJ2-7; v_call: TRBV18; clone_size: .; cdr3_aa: CASSPRSLAGAPEQYF; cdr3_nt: TGTGCCAGCTCACCACGTTCGCTAGCGGGAGCACCCGAGCAGTACTTC
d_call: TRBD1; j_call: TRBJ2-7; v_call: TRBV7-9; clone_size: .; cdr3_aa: CASSARTGFSYEQYF; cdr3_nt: TGTGCCAGCAGCGCCCGGACAGGGTTCTCCTACGAGCAGTACTTC